This T cell receptor (beta chain) came from a study of blood T cell repertoires in COVID-19. TCRdb's table, derived via immunoSEQ multiplex PCR, lists solely in-frame clones and lacks some. The table lists 200,000 to 250,000 clones, about 85% of them singletons. The V end was cut by 2 bases, the J end by 0 bases, with 8 bases between. The length of the CDR3 is 15 residues. Per germline, CDR1 SGHNT and CDR2 YENEEA. Across 20 to 25 US areas, participants ranged in age from about 18 to 90 years. The rearrangement uses TRBV11-3 and TRBJ1-3; TRBD1 is a possible D gene (5 bases). The sequence was collected from a woman aged 25 to 45 who had recovered from COVID-19. The sample comprised PBMCs or T cells enriched from blood (not recorded which). The chain's CDR3 is CASSLSGVSGNTIYF. In nucleotides, the CDR3 is TGTGCCAGCAGCTTATCGGGGGTCTCTGGAAACACCATATATTTT.